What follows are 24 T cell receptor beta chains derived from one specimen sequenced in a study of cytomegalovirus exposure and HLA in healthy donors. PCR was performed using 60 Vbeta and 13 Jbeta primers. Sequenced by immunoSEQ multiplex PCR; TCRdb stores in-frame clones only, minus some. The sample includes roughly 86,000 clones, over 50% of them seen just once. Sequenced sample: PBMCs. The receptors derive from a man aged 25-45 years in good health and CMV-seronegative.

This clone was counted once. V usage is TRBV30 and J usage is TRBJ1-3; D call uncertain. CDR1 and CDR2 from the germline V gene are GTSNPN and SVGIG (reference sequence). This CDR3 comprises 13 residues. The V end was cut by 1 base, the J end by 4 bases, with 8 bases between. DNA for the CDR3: TGTGCCTGGAGTGCAGGCTCCGGAAACACCATATATTTT. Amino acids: CAWSAGSGNTIYF.

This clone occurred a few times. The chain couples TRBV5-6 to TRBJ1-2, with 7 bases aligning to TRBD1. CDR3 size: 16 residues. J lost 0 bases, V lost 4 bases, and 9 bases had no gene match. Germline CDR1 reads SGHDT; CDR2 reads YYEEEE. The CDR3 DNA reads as TGTGCCAGCAGCGTCTGGGACAGCAACCCTAACTATGGCTACACCTTC. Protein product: CASSVWDSNPNYGYTF. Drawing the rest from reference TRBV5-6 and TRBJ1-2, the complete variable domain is DAGVTQSPTHLIKTRGQQVTLRCSPKSGHDTVSWYQQALGQGPQFIFQYYEEEERQRGNFPDRFSGHQFPNYSSELNVNALLLGDSALYLCASSVWDSNPNYGYTFGSGTRLTVV.

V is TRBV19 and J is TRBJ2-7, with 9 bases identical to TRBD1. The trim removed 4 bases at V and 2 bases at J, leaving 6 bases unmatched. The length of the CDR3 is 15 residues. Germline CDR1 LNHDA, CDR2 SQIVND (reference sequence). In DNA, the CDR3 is TGTGCCAGTAGTACCCGGACAGGGGAGACCTACGAGCAGTACTTC. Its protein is CASSTRTGETYEQYF.

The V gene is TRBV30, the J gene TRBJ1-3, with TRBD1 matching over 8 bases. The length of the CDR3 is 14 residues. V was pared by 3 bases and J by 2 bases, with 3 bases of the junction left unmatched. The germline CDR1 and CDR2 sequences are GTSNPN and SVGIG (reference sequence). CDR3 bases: TGTGCCTGGAGCCCGGGACAGGCTGGAAACACCATATATTTT. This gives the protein CAWSPGQAGNTIYF.

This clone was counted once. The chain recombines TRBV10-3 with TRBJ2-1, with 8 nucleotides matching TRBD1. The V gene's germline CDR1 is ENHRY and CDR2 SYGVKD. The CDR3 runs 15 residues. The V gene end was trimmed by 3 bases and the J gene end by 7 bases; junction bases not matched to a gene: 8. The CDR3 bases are TGTGCCATCAGTGATTGGACAGGGCGCTGGAATGAGCAGTTCTTC. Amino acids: CAISDWTGRWNEQFF.

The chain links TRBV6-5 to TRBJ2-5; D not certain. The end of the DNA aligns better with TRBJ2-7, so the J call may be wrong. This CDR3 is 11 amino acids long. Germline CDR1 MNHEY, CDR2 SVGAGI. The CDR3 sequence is CASSNTYEQYF. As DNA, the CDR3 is TGTGCCAGCAGCAATACCTACGAGCAGTACTTC.

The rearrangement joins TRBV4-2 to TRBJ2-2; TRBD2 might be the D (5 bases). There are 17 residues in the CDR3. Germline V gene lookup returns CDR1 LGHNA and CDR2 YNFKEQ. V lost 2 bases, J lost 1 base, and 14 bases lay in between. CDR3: CASSQPQRTVNTGELFF. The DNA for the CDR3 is TGTGCCAGCAGCCAACCTCAAAGGACTGTGAACACCGGGGAGCTGTTTTTT.

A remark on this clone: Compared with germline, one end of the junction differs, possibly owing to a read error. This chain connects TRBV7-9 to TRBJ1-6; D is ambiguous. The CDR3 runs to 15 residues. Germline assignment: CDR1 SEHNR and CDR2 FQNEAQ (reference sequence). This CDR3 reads CSSSLSGRGNSPLHF. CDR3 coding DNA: TGTTCCAGCAGCCTCTCCGGCAGAGGCAATTCACCCCTCCACTTT.

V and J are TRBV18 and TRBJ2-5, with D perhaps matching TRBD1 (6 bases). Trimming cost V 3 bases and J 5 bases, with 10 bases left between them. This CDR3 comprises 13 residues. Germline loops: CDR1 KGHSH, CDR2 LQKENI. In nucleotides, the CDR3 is TGTGCCAGCTCACCCCAGGGGTTTGAGACCCAGTACTTC. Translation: CASSPQGFETQYF.

The CDR3 sequence is CASSKDRGQYEQYF. The CDR3 DNA reads as TGTGCCAGCAGCAAGGACAGGGGGCAATACGAGCAGTACTTC. V usage is TRBV5-4 and J usage is TRBJ2-5; TRBD1 matches 11 bases. The end of the DNA fits TRBJ2-7 better, so the J call may be wrong. Germline CDR1 SGHNT, CDR2 YYREEE (reference sequence). This CDR3 spans 14 amino acids.

The CDR3 sequence: CASSSTGNTEAFF. CDR3 coding DNA: TGTGCCAGCAGTTCCACAGGGAACACTGAAGCTTTCTTT. J is TRBJ1-1 and V is TRBV2, with D maybe TRBD1 (5 bases). The germline V gene has CDR1 SNHLY and CDR2 FYNNEI. V was pared by 5 bases and J by 1 base, with 8 bases between. The CDR3 extends over 13 amino acids.

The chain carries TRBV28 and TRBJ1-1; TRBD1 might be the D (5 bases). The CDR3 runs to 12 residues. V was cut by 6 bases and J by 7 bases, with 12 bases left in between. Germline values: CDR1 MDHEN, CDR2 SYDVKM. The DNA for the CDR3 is TGTGCCAGCAGAACCAGGGTCTATGAAGCTTTCTTT. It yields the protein CASRTRVYEAFF.

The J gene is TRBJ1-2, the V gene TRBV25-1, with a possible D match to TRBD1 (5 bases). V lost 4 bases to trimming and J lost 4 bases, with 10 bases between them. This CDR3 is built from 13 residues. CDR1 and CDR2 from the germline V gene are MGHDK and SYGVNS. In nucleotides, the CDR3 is TGTGCCAGCAGTGCACAGGCCTTCTATGGCTACACCTTC. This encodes CASSAQAFYGYTF.

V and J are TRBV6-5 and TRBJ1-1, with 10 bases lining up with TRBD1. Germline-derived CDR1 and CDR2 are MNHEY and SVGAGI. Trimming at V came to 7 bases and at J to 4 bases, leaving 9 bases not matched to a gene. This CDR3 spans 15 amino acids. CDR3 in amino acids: CASTADRGLGTEAFF. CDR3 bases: TGTGCCAGCACTGCGGACAGGGGGTTAGGCACTGAAGCTTTCTTT.

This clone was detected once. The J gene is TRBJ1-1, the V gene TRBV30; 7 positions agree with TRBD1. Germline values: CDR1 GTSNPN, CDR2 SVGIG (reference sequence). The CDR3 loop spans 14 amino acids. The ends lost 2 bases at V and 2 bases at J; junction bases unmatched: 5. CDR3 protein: CAWSNRGVNTEAFF. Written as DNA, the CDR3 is TGTGCCTGGAGTAACAGGGGCGTAAACACTGAAGCTTTCTTT. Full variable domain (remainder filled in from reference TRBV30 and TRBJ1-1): SQTIHQWPATLVQPVGSPLSLECTVEGTSNPNLYWYRQAAGRGLQLLFYSVGIGQISSEVPQNLSASRPQDRQFILSSKKLLLSDSGFYLCAWSNRGVNTEAFFGQGTRLTVV.

CDR3 DNA sequence: TGTGCCAGCTGGATAGCGGGAGGGTACAATGAGCAGTTCTTC. Protein: CASWIAGGYNEQFF. The chain links TRBV5-4 to TRBJ2-1; 11 nucleotides agree with TRBD2. Per germline, CDR1 SGHNT and CDR2 YYREEE (reference sequence). Germline trimming cut 7 bases from V and 4 bases from J; bases unmatched to any gene: 4. There are 14 residues in the CDR3.

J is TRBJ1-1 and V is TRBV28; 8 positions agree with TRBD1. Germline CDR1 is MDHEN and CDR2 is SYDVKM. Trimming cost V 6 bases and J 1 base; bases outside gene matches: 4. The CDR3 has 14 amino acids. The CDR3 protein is CASRVGQANTEAFF. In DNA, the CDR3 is TGTGCCAGCAGGGTGGGACAGGCGAACACTGAAGCTTTCTTT.

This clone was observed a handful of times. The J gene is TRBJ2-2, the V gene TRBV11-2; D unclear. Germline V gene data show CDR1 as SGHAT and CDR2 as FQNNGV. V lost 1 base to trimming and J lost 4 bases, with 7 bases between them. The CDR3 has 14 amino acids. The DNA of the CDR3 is TGTGCCAGCAGCTTAGCGGTTTCCACCGGGGAGCTGTTTTTT. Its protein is CASSLAVSTGELFF.

CDR3 in DNA: TGTGCCAGCGAAACTAGCGGGAGCCTCTACAATGAGCAGTTCTTC. Its translation is CASETSGSLYNEQFF. The chain recombines TRBV6-1 with TRBJ2-1; 11 bases agree with TRBD2. The CDR3 extends over 15 amino acids. The junction had 6 bases not matched to a gene; V was cut back by 8 bases and J by 3 bases. Germline CDR1 reads MNHNS; CDR2 reads SASEGT.

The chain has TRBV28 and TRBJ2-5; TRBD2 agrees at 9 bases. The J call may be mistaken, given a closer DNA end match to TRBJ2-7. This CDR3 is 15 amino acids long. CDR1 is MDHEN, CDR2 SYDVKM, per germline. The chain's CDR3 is CASSLTASGEYEQYF. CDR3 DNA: TGTGCCAGCAGTTTAACGGCTAGCGGGGAGTACGAGCAGTACTTC.

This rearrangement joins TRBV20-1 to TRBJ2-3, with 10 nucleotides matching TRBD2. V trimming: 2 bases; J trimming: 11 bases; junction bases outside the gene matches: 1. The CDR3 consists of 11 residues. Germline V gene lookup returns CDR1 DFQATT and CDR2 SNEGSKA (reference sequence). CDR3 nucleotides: TGCAGTGCTAGAAAGCGGGAGGGGCAGTATTTT. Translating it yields CSARKREGQYF.

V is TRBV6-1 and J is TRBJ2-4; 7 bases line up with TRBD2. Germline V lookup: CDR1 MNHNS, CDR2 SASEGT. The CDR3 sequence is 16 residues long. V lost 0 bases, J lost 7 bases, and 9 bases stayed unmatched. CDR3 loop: CASSEAGRGGMNIQYF. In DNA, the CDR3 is TGTGCCAGCAGTGAAGCGGGGAGGGGAGGGATGAACATTCAGTACTTC.

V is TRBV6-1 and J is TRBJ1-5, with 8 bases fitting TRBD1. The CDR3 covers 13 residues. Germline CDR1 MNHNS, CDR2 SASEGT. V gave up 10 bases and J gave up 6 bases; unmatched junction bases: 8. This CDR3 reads CANSPGGGQPQHF. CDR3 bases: TGTGCCAACTCCCCAGGGGGCGGTCAGCCCCAGCATTTT.

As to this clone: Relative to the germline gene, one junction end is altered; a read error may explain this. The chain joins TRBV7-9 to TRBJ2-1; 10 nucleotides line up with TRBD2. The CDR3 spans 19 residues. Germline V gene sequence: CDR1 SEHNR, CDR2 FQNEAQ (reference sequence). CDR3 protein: CASSLAPRPSGSHGNGQFF. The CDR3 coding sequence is TGTGCCAGCAGCTTAGCGCCCCGGCCTAGCGGGAGTCATGGCAATGGGCAGTTCTTC. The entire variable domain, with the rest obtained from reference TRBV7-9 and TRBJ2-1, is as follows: DTGVSQNPRHKITKRGQNVTFRCDPISEHNRLYWYRQTLGQGPEFLTYFQNEAQLEKSRLLSDRFSAERPKGSFSTLEIQRTEQGDSAMYLCASSLAPRPSGSHGNGQFFGPGTRLTVL.